The clone carrying this T cell receptor (beta chain) was seen a handful of times. CDR1 is SGHVS and CDR2 is FQNEAQ in the germline V gene. The V gene end was trimmed by 5 bases and the J gene end by 3 bases; junction bases not matched to a gene: 6. CDR3 length equals 16 residues. This specimen comes from a study of T cells in Graves' hyperthyroidism and ophthalmopathy. Amplification of TCR beta CDR3 regions was performed using RNA transcripts as template. First-round RT-PCR targeting the TCR CDR3 was performed with the HTBI primer set. Via MiXCR, TCRdb re-called the multiplex PCR reads, giving one row per CDR3 protein. The sample lists under 700,000 distinct CDR3 sequences, around 17% occurring once.

This chain uses TRBV7-8 with TRBJ2-2; 10 bases agree with TRBD2. The clonotype was recovered from a woman aged 18 to 35 with Graves' hyperthyroidism. Sequenced sample: blood. The CDR3 is CASSPEAGGDTGELFF. The CDR3 bases are TGTGCCAGCAGCCCCGAAGCGGGAGGGGACACCGGGGAGCTGTTTTTT.